This T cell receptor beta chain was sequenced in a study of Ad26.COV2.S vaccination and SARS-CoV-2 variants. This clone was found once. Profiled with immunoSEQ multiplex PCR; TCRdb holds only in-frame clones, not every one. The sample gives around 450,000 clones, approximately 92% of which show up once; about 2.7% is in the top ten. Germline values: CDR1 MDHEN, CDR2 SYDVKM. This CDR3 region has 15 residues. The V end was cut by 7 bases, the J end by 8 bases, with 21 bases between. The treatment was: roughly 19 received Ad26.COV2.S at low or high dose, single or two shots; several received placebo; per-sample allocation not given. Sampling was performed 63 days after the first vaccine or placebo injection.

This clonotype originated in a person aged 18-65 years who received the Ad26.COV2.S COVID-19 vaccine or a placebo. Sequenced material: peripheral blood, taken in a trial of Ad26.COV2.S vaccine versus placebo. The rearrangement links TRBV28 to TRBJ1-5, with D perhaps TRBD1 (6 bases). CDR3 sequence: CASNPTGRGDEPQHF. The CDR3 nucleotides read TGTGCCAGCAACCCCACCGGCAGGGGAGATGAGCCCCAGCATTTT. Supplemented by reference TRBV28 and TRBJ1-5, the full variable domain reads DVKVTQSSRYLVKRTGEKVFLECVQDMDHENMFWYRQDPGLGLRLIYFSYDVKMKEKGDIPEGYSVSREKKERFSLILESASTNQTSMYLCASNPTGRGDEPQHFGDGTRLSIL.